Below, 5 T cell receptor beta chains from the same sample are listed, as sequenced in a study of shared clonotypes between healthy human individuals. Only in-frame clones appear in the TCRdb table, and some are missing; sequencing was by immunoSEQ multiplex PCR. Of under 350,000 clones listed, more than 75% are singletons. The sample taken for sequencing was memory CD8+ T cells sorted from blood. Subset in this sample: CD45RO+ cells pooled with CCR7-negative TemRA cells. These receptor sequences come from a man aged 18 to 30 in good health.

This chain connects TRBV28 to TRBJ2-7; D is unclear. The germline V and J ends were trimmed by 7 bases and 4 bases, with 11 bases remaining between them. Germline loops: CDR1 MDHEN, CDR2 SYDVKM. This CDR3 comprises 12 residues. The CDR3, as DNA: TGTGCCAGCACCACCCCTGGGTACGAGCAGTACTTC. This gives the protein CASTTPGYEQYF.

J is TRBJ1-2 and V is TRBV6-5; D uncertain. The germline gives CDR1 MNHEY, CDR2 SVGAGI. Trimming took off 6 bases at V and 4 bases at J, with 12 bases between the two ends. The CDR3 spans 13 residues. DNA of the CDR3: TGTGCCAGCAGCCCAACCCCCGTCTATGGCTACACCTTC. It translates to CASSPTPVYGYTF.

The genes are TRBV30 and TRBJ2-5, with TRBD2 matching 7 bases. Per germline, CDR1 GTSNPN and CDR2 SVGIG (reference sequence). CDR3 length: 13 amino acids. V gave up 5 bases and J gave up 5 bases; unmatched junction bases: 8. The CDR3 loop reads CAWSLWGGETQYF. DNA of the CDR3: TGTGCCTGGTCTTTGTGGGGAGGGGAGACCCAGTACTTC.

This clone appeared a few times. A clone one base away is much larger, so this may be a read error. This specimen includes other DNA sequences encoding the same CDR3. CDR3 DNA: TGTGCCAGCAGTTGGACAGGGGGCTCTGGGGCCAACGTCCTGACTTTC. Protein sequence: CASSWTGGSGANVLTF. This chain links TRBV27 with TRBJ2-6; 10 nucleotides match TRBD1. The CDR3 has 16 amino acids. V shed 4 bases and J 0 bases; nucleotides not matched to a gene: 0. Germline V gives CDR1 MNHEY, CDR2 SMNVEV (reference sequence).

This chain joins TRBV6-4 and TRBJ2-3, with 8 positions matching TRBD2. V was clipped by 3 bases and J by 12 bases; unmatched bases: 11. The CDR3 has 14 amino acids. Germline V CDR1 and CDR2: MRHNA, SNTAGT. The CDR3 loop is CASSDLSGEGLQYF. The CDR3 DNA sequence: TGTGCCAGCAGTGATCTTAGCGGGGAGGGCCTCCAGTATTTT.